This TCR beta chain was obtained from a study of blood T cell repertoires in COVID-19. TCRdb keeps only in-frame clones here, not all; method: immunoSEQ multiplex PCR. Among roughly 250,000 clones, around 86% were seen once, and the ten largest hold 1.5% to 2%. Germline V gene sequence: CDR1 DFQATT, CDR2 SNEGSKA (reference sequence). The CDR3 contains 10 residues. V dropped 7 bases and J dropped 1 base, with 3 bases sitting between them. Sequencing used PBMCs or T cells enriched from blood (not recorded which). The chain recombines TRBV20-1 with TRBJ2-3; D not certain. This TCR derives from a woman aged 45 to 65 who had recovered from COVID-19. The CDR3: CSGGTDTQYF. Written as DNA, the CDR3 is TGCAGTGGCGGCACAGATACGCAGTATTTT.